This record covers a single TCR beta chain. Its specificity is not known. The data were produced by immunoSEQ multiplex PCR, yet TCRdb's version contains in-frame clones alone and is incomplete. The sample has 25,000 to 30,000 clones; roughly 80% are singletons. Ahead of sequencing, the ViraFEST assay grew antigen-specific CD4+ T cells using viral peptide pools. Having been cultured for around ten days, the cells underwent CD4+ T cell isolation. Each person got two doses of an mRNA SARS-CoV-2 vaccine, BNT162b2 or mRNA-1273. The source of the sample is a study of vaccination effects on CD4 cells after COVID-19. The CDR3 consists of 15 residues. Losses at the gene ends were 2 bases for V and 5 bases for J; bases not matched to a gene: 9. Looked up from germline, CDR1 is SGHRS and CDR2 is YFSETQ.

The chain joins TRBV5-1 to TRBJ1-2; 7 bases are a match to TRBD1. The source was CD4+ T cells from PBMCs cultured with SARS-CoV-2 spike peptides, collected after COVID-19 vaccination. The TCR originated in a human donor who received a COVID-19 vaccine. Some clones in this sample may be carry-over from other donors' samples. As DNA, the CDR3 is TGCGCCAGCAGCTTCTTCCCTAGACAGGGTTATGGCTACACCTTC. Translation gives CASSFFPRQGYGYTF. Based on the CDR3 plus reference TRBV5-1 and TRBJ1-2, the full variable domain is KAGVTQTPRYLIKTRGQQVTLSCSPISGHRSVSWYQQTPGQGLQFLFEYFSETQRNKGNFPGRFSGRQFSNSRSEMNVSTLELGDSALYLCASSFFPRQGYGYTFGSGTRLTVV.